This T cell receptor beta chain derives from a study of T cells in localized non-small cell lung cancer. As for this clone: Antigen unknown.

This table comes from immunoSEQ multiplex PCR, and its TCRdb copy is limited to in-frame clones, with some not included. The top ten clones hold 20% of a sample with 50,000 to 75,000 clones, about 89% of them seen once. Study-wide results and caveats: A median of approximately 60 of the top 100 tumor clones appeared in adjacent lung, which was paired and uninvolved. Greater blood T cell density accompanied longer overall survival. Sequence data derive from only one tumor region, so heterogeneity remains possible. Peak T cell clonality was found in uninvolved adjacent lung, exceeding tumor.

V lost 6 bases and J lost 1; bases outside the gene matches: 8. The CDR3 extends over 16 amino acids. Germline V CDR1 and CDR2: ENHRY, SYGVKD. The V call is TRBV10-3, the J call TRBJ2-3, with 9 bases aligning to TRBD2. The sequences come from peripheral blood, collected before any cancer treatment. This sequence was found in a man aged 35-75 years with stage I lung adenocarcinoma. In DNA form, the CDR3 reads TGTGCCATCAGGAGTGCGGGAGGGCCTGGCACAGATACGCAGTATTTT. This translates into CAIRSAGGPGTDTQYF.